These 9 T cell receptor beta chains were sequenced from one sample in a study of PD-1 blockade in classical Hodgkin lymphoma. The data were produced by immunoSEQ multiplex PCR, yet TCRdb's version contains in-frame clones alone and is incomplete. The profile shows roughly 64,000 clones, 90% to 95% of them singletons. Time point noted: cycle 4 day 1 (C4D1), after about 6 weeks of nivolumab. Brentuximab vedotin exposure varied among the patients, all of whom had relapsed after autologous stem cell transplantation. Source: peripheral blood mononuclear cells (PBMCs), taken before the fourth cycle of nivolumab. The origin of the receptors is a human donor with classical Hodgkin lymphoma.

This clone was seen once. The rearrangement links TRBV4-1 to TRBJ2-6, with D maybe TRBD2 (6 bases). The CDR3 is made up of 16 amino acids. Germline CDR1 MGHRA, CDR2 YSYEKL. V lost 6 bases to trimming and J lost 4 bases, with 16 bases between them. The CDR3 nucleotides are TGCGCCAGCAGGGGACTTACCCCTGGCGGGGCCAACGTCCTGACTTTC. Translated, it gives CASRGLTPGGANVLTF.

The CDR3 here is CAISVGTGGSPLHF. CDR3 in DNA: TGTGCCATCAGTGTAGGGACAGGGGGGTCACCCCTCCACTTT. The V call is TRBV10-3, the J call TRBJ1-6; 11 bases fit TRBD1. The V gene's germline CDR1 is ENHRY and CDR2 SYGVKD. The CDR3 consists of 14 residues. With 4 bases clipped from V and 10 bases from J, the junction kept 3 bases outside the gene matches.

V usage is TRBV12-2 and J usage is TRBJ2-5; the D call of TRBD2 is as the table states it, not checked on the DNA. TRBV12-2 is flagged as a pseudogene. This CDR3 has 16 amino acids. The CDR3 DNA is TGTGCAAGTCGCTTAGAAGAGCGGGGGGATAAAGAGACCCAGTACTTC. Its protein is CASRLEERGDKETQYF.

V and J are TRBV27 and TRBJ2-7; D uncertain. V dropped 6 bases and J dropped 2 bases, with 11 bases sitting between them. CDR1 MNHEY and CDR2 SMNVEV come from the germline V gene (reference sequence). CDR3 length equals 13 residues. The chain's CDR3 is CASRGASTYEQYF. The DNA for the CDR3 is TGTGCCAGCAGGGGCGCGTCCACCTACGAGCAGTACTTC.

This sequence joins TRBV6-5 and TRBJ2-2; tentatively, D is TRBD1 or TRBD2 (5 bases each). Germline CDR1 is MNHEY and CDR2 is SVGAGI. The CDR3 length is 14 residues. V was pared by 5 bases and J by 0 bases, with 7 bases between. The DNA for the CDR3 is TGTGCCAGCAGTCAGGGAGCGAACACCGGGGAGCTGTTTTTT. Translating gives CASSQGANTGELFF.

The chain employs TRBV27 and TRBJ2-2, with D perhaps matching TRBD1 or TRBD2 (5 bases each). Deletions cut 4 bases from V and 0 bases from J, with 18 bases between. CDR1 and CDR2 from the germline V gene are MNHEY and SMNVEV (reference sequence). The CDR3 is made up of 18 amino acids. The CDR3 spells CASSWGRAITSNTGELFF. The CDR3 nucleotides read TGTGCCAGCAGTTGGGGGAGAGCGATAACCTCGAACACCGGGGAGCTGTTTTTT.

The CDR3 sequence is CASKTGTLFNSPLHF. In DNA, the CDR3 is TGTGCCAGTAAAACAGGGACCTTATTCAATTCACCCCTCCACTTT. V gene TRBV19 combines with J gene TRBJ1-6, with a possible D match to TRBD1 (6 bases). Germline values: CDR1 LNHDA, CDR2 SQIVND (reference sequence). Trimming stripped 7 bases from V and 7 bases from J, with 17 bases between. CDR3 length: 15 residues.

The gene calls are TRBV27 and TRBJ2-3, with TRBD1 matching over 7 bases. V shed 10 bases and J 8 bases; nucleotides not matched to a gene: 12. Germline V gene data show CDR1 as MNHEY and CDR2 as SMNVEV (reference sequence). The CDR3 has 13 residues. CDR3 in amino acids: CATYPSTGATQYF. CDR3 sequence (DNA): TGTGCCACCTACCCCTCCACAGGGGCTACGCAGTATTTT.

The chain links TRBV5-4 to TRBJ2-1; 10 bases are a match to TRBD1. This CDR3 contains 14 residues. Germline loops: CDR1 SGHNT, CDR2 YYREEE (reference sequence). The V segment lost 4 bases and the J segment 7 bases; nucleotides outside the gene matches: 5. CDR3: CASSQRTGGNEQFF. CDR3 DNA: TGTGCCAGCAGCCAGCGGACAGGGGGGAATGAGCAGTTCTTC.